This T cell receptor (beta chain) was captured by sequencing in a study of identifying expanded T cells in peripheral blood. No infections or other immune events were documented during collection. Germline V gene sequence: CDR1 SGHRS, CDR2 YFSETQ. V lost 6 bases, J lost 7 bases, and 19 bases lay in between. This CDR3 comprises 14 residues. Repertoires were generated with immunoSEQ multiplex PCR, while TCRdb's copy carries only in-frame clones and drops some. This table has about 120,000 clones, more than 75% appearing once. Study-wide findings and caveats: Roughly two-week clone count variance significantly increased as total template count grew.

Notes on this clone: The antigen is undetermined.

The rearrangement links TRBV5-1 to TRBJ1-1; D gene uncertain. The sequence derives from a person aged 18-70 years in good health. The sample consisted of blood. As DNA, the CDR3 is TGCGCCAGCAAAACAACAGCTACCGAGGATGAAGCTTTCTTT. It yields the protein CASKTTATEDEAFF.